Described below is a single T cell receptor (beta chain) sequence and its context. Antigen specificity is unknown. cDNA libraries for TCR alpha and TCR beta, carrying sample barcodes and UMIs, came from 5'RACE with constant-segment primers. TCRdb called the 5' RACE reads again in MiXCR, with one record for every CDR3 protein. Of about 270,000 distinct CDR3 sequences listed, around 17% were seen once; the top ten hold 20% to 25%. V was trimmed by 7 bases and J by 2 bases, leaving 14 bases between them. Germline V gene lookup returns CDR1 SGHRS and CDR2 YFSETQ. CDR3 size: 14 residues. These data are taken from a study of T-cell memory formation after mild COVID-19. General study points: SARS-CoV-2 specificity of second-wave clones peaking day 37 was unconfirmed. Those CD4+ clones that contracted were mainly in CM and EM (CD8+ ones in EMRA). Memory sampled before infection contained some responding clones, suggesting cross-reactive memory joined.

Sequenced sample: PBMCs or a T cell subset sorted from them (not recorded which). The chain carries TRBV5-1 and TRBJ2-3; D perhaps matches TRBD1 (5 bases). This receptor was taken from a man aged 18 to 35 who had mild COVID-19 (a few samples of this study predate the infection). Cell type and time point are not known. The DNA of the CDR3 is TGCGCCAGCGCCCCGGGCGGACACACAGATACGCAGTATTTT. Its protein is CASAPGGHTDTQYF. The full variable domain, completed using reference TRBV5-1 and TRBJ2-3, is KAGVTQTPRYLIKTRGQQVTLSCSPISGHRSVSWYQQTPGQGLQFLFEYFSETQRNKGNFPGRFSGRQFSNSRSEMNVSTLELGDSALYLCASAPGGHTDTQYFGPGTRLTVL.